This T cell receptor beta chain was documented in a study of blood T cell repertoires in COVID-19. Germline CDR1 is ENHRY and CDR2 is SYGVKD. The CDR3 has 16 amino acids. Losses at the gene ends were 2 bases for V and 3 bases for J; bases not matched to a gene: 4. Repertoires were generated with immunoSEQ multiplex PCR, while TCRdb's copy carries only in-frame clones and drops some. The sample lists 250,000 or so clones; 80% to 90% were seen once. Material for sequencing was peripheral blood. The chain carries TRBV10-3 and TRBJ1-3; the match to TRBD1 covers 10 bases. The TCR sequence derives from a woman aged 40 to 50 who had recovered from COVID-19. The CDR3 DNA reads TGTGCCATCAGTGAGCGGGGACAGGGGTTTGGAAACACCATATATTTT. It codes for CAISERGQGFGNTIYF.